Here is one T cell receptor (beta chain) with its context. The CDR3 loop spans 17 amino acids. The germline CDR1 and CDR2 sequences are SEHNR and FQNEAQ (reference sequence). V was pared by 5 bases and J by 2 bases, with 20 bases between. Template switching by 5'RACE produced TCR cDNA, adding a universal primer site and UMIs. A single record per CDR3 protein comes from TCRdb applying MiXCR to the 5' RACE reads. The sample has fewer than 100,000 distinct CDR3 sequences, about 8.4% seen once. The sample belongs to a study of T cells after yellow fever vaccination. Points from the study as a whole: A weaker but faster secondary response was observed, peaking on day 5 versus 15.

The sequencing here drew on CD8+ T cells not binding an NS4B(214-222) dextramer, sorted from PBMCs, taken roughly 14 days after the first yellow fever vaccination. This TCR was recovered from a man aged 18 to 30 who received the YFV17D yellow fever vaccine. The chain employs TRBV7-9 and TRBJ2-3; D remains ambiguous. Here the CDR3 DNA reads TGTGCCAGCAGCCGATCGACACCACCCACTATCACAGATACGCAGTATTTT. It translates to CASSRSTPPTITDTQYF.